This T cell receptor beta chain derives from a study of Ad26.COV2.S vaccination and SARS-CoV-2 variants. General observations from the study: Considerable breadth of spike-specific CD8+ and CD4+ T cell responses has reportedly been documented following vaccination.

This CDR3 is 14 amino acids long. Germline V gene data show CDR1 as MNHEY and CDR2 as SMNVEV (reference sequence). Trimming stripped 6 bases from V and 0 bases from J, with 9 bases between. Treatment indicated: over 15 received Ad26.COV2.S at low or high dose, single or two shots; about 5 received placebo; per-sample allocation not given. Samples came from day 63 after the first vaccine or placebo injection. Profiled with immunoSEQ multiplex PCR; TCRdb holds only in-frame clones, not every one. The sample lists around 340,000 clones, roughly nine tenths occurring once. Comment on this clone: Its antigen is as yet unknown.

This clonotype was obtained from a person aged 18 to 59 who received the Ad26.COV2.S COVID-19 vaccine or a placebo. This chain uses TRBV27 with TRBJ2-1, with no clear D. The specimen was peripheral blood, collected in a trial of Ad26.COV2.S vaccine versus placebo. DNA of the CDR3: TGTGCCAGCAGCCCGAGAGGCTCCTACAATGAGCAGTTCTTC. Residues: CASSPRGSYNEQFF.